The 26 T cell receptor beta chains listed next were all sequenced from one sample in a study of cytomegalovirus exposure and HLA in healthy donors. Primers included in the PCR were 60 Vbeta and 13 Jbeta primers. Clones were sequenced by immunoSEQ multiplex PCR, and TCRdb holds only the in-frame ones, with some missing. The data contain some 85,000 clones, about 80% of them singletons. Sequenced: PBMCs. The receptors originated from a male donor in good health and CMV-seronegative.

The rearrangement links TRBV5-4 to TRBJ2-2, with 9 nucleotides matching TRBD1. Germline lookup yields CDR1 SGHNT and CDR2 YYREEE (reference sequence). The V gene end was trimmed by 4 bases and the J gene end by 7 bases; junction bases not matched to a gene: 11. CDR3 size: 16 residues. The CDR3 DNA follows: TGTGCCAGCAGCATTGGGGTACAGGGGGCCGGCGGGGAGCTGTTTTTT. Protein: CASSIGVQGAGGELFF.

In this sample, this clone turned up a few times. This chain uses TRBV9 with TRBJ1-1, with TRBD1 matching 7 bases. The V and J ends lost 0 bases and 5 bases, in that order; junction bases with no gene match: 7. Germline V lookup: CDR1 SGDLS, CDR2 YYNGEE. The CDR3 runs 15 residues. The CDR3 DNA sequence: TGTGCCAGCAGCGTAGGGATTACAGGGGCTACTGAAGCTTTCTTT. Its protein is CASSVGITGATEAFF.

The V and J genes are TRBV30 and TRBJ1-1; D perhaps matches TRBD1 (5 bases). CDR3 length: 13 amino acids. Trimming pared 4 bases from V and 7 bases from J, leaving 16 bases between. Per the germline V gene, CDR1 is GTSNPN and CDR2 is SVGIG (reference sequence). Written as DNA, the CDR3 is TGTGCCTGGAATGCGGGGGGTGTCGTTGAAGCTTTCTTT. Translation gives CAWNAGGVVEAFF.

Only a few counts were recorded for this clone. The chain links TRBV19 to TRBJ1-1, with TRBD1 matching over 7 bases. With V trimmed by 4 bases and J by 7 bases, 15 bases remained unmatched. This CDR3 has 16 amino acids. Germline V CDR1 and CDR2: LNHDA, SQIVND (reference sequence). The CDR3 DNA follows: TGTGCCAGTAGTACGTTTCTCGGGACAGCCCACCGTGAAGCTTTCTTT. Translated, it gives CASSTFLGTAHREAFF.

The chain combines TRBV28 with TRBJ1-1; D is possibly TRBD1 (5 bases). The CDR3 has 16 amino acids. Trimming stripped 10 bases from V and 5 bases from J, with 26 bases between. Germline V gene data show CDR1 as MDHEN and CDR2 as SYDVKM. Here the CDR3 reads CATQRWGGDPSTEAFF. The CDR3 DNA sequence: TGTGCCACCCAACGTTGGGGGGGGGACCCGTCGACTGAAGCTTTCTTT.

A single count supports this clone. The V call is TRBV7-2, the J call TRBJ2-7, with D unresolved. Germline V CDR1 and CDR2: SGHTA, FQGNSA. With 2 bases removed from V and 9 bases from J, the gap between germline ends came to 20 bases. This CDR3 has 15 amino acids. This chain's CDR3 is CASSLYPESLAVQYF. CDR3 DNA: TGTGCCAGCAGCTTATACCCGGAGTCATTGGCAGTGCAGTACTTC.

The chain employs TRBV7-2 and TRBJ2-3; D call uncertain. The V end lost 5 bases, the J end lost 0 bases, and 12 bases lay between the germline ends. Germline V CDR1 and CDR2: SGHTA, FQGNSA. The CDR3 loop spans 15 amino acids. In DNA, the CDR3 is TGTGCCAGCAGCATTGTAGAAACTAGCACAGATACGCAGTATTTT. It is translated as CASSIVETSTDTQYF.

V and J are TRBV7-2 and TRBJ1-1; 9 bases align to TRBD1. From germline, CDR1 is SGHTA and CDR2 FQGNSA. The CDR3 is 15 residues long. V lost 0 bases to trimming and J lost 6 bases; unmatched junction nucleotides: 5. In nucleotides, the CDR3 is TGTGCCAGCAGCTTAGCCCCGGGACAGGGTCCTGAAGCTTTCTTT. Its protein product is CASSLAPGQGPEAFF.

To note about this clone: The sample contains more than one DNA sequence encoding this CDR3. CDR3 sequence (DNA): TGTGCCAGCAGCGCAGCGGGCAGGAACACTGAAGCTTTCTTT. Its protein is CASSAAGRNTEAFF. The rearrangement links TRBV7-2 to TRBJ1-1; D gene ambiguous. Germline CDR1 and CDR2: SGHTA and FQGNSA. V lost 5 bases to trimming and J lost 1 base, with 11 bases between them. This CDR3 has 14 residues. Looking up the rest from reference TRBV7-2 and TRBJ1-1 gives the full variable domain: GAGVSQSPSNKVTEKGKDVELRCDPISGHTALYWYRQSLGQGLEFLIYFQGNSAPDKSGLPSDRFSAERTGGSVSTLTIQRTQQEDSAVYLCASSAAGRNTEAFFGQGTRLTVV.

This clone was counted once. This chain uses TRBV5-1 with TRBJ2-3; 10 positions agree with TRBD2. CDR3 length equals 17 residues. V trimming: 0 bases; J trimming: 6 bases; junction bases outside the gene matches: 10. Germline V gene data show CDR1 as SGHRS and CDR2 as YFSETQ. The CDR3 spells CASSLGGRLAGVDTQYF. The CDR3 DNA reads TGCGCCAGCAGCTTGGGGGGCCGTCTAGCGGGAGTCGATACGCAGTATTTT.

The gene calls are TRBV6-5 and TRBJ2-2, with D uncertain. The germline V and J ends were trimmed by 0 bases and 4 bases, with 12 bases remaining between them. The CDR3 runs to 16 residues. The V gene's germline CDR1 is MNHEY and CDR2 SVGAGI. CDR3 sequence: CASSYSPGLVTGELFF. CDR3 DNA sequence: TGTGCCAGCAGTTACTCGCCGGGTTTGGTCACCGGGGAGCTGTTTTTT.

Only a few counts were recorded for this clone. This sequence joins TRBV12-5 and TRBJ2-7; 7 bases align to TRBD2. Germline V CDR1 and CDR2: LGHNT, FRNRAP. V was clipped by 0 bases and J by 3 bases; unmatched bases: 11. The CDR3 has 17 residues. The CDR3 DNA follows: TGTGCTAGTGGTTTGGTAAGATGGGAGGGTACAGGCTACGAGCAGTACTTC. The encoded protein is CASGLVRWEGTGYEQYF.

This clone came up a few times. The chain links TRBV11-2 to TRBJ2-2; no firm D call. Germline values: CDR1 SGHAT, CDR2 FQNNGV. Trimming took 1 base from V and 1 from J, leaving 10 bases between them. The CDR3 has 16 residues. Written as DNA, the CDR3 is TGTGCCAGCAGCTTAGGAGGCGGAGTGAACACCGGGGAGCTGTTTTTT. Encoded protein: CASSLGGGVNTGELFF. Combining the CDR3 with reference TRBV11-2 and TRBJ2-2 gives the whole variable domain EAGVAQSPRYKIIEKRQSVAFWCNPISGHATLYWYQQILGQGPKLLIQFQNNGVVDDSQLPKDRFSAERLKGVDSTLKIQPAKLEDSAVYLCASSLGGGVNTGELFFGEGSRLTVL.

The V and J genes are TRBV28 and TRBJ1-6; the D is unclear. Trimming left V 9 bases short and J 0 bases short, with 9 bases between. Germline loops: CDR1 MDHEN, CDR2 SYDVKM. CDR3 length: 14 residues. CDR3 sequence reads: CASRGSSYNSPLHF. The CDR3 DNA follows: TGTGCCAGTCGAGGGAGCTCCTATAATTCACCCCTCCACTTT. The full variable domain, its missing parts supplied by reference TRBV28 and TRBJ1-6, is DVKVTQSSRYLVKRTGEKVFLECVQDMDHENMFWYRQDPGLGLRLIYFSYDVKMKEKGDIPEGYSVSREKKERFSLILESASTNQTSMYLCASRGSSYNSPLHFGNGTRLTVT.

This sequence joins TRBV6-5 and TRBJ2-2, with D possibly being TRBD1 (8 bases). This CDR3 is 13 amino acids long. V gave up 10 bases and J gave up 5 bases, with 14 bases separating them. Per the germline V gene, CDR1 is MNHEY and CDR2 is SVGAGI. The CDR3 DNA follows: TGTGCCACCGGACAGGGAGGGACCGGGGAGCTGTTTTTT. It specifies CATGQGGTGELFF.

The V call is TRBV5-1, the J call TRBJ2-7; D is unclear. Trimming removed 6 bases at V and 4 bases at J, with 8 bases between. Germline values: CDR1 SGHRS, CDR2 YFSETQ. This CDR3 comprises 11 residues. The CDR3 DNA follows: TGCGCCAGCAAGGAGTCGTACGAGCAGTACTTC. It translates to CASKESYEQYF.

This sequence joins TRBV4-3 and TRBJ1-1; no clear D. Germline V gene sequence: CDR1 LGHNA, CDR2 YSLEER. V lost 0 bases, J lost 2 bases, and 10 bases lay in between. The length of the CDR3 is 15 residues. DNA of the CDR3: TGCGCCAGCAGCCAAGATCCTTGGAGAAACACTGAAGCTTTCTTT. Its protein product is CASSQDPWRNTEAFF.

V usage is TRBV2 and J usage is TRBJ2-2, with D possibly TRBD2 on 5 matching bases. The germline V gene encodes CDR1 SNHLY and CDR2 FYNNEI. Trimming shortened V by 4 bases and J by 0 bases, and 9 bases separated the two germline ends. This CDR3 is built from 15 residues. The CDR3 region has the DNA TGTGCCAGCAGTGTTGAGGGATCGAACACCGGGGAGCTGTTTTTT. Translating it yields CASSVEGSNTGELFF. The entire variable domain, with the rest obtained from reference TRBV2 and TRBJ2-2, is as follows: EPEVTQTPSHQVTQMGQEVILRCVPISNHLYFYWYRQILGQKVEFLVSFYNNEISEKSEIFDDQFSVERPDGSNFTLKIRSTKLEDSAMYFCASSVEGSNTGELFFGEGSRLTVL.

This clone appeared a few times. The chain has TRBV2 and TRBJ1-5; D is ambiguous. Trimming took off 8 bases at V and 4 bases at J, with 15 bases between the two ends. Per the germline V gene, CDR1 is SNHLY and CDR2 is FYNNEI. This CDR3 is 14 amino acids long. The CDR3 spells CASGSTEDNQPQHF. The CDR3 DNA sequence: TGTGCCAGCGGGTCGACGGAGGATAATCAGCCCCAGCATTTT.

The chain employs TRBV19 and TRBJ1-5; TRBD1 might be the D (5 bases). Per germline, CDR1 LNHDA and CDR2 SQIVND (reference sequence). The CDR3 is 12 amino acids. V was trimmed by 10 bases and J by 6 bases, leaving 13 bases between them. In DNA, the CDR3 is TGTGCCACCTCCTGGGGCAGTCAGCCCCAGCATTTT. This translates into CATSWGSQPQHF.

The gene calls are TRBV6-5 and TRBJ2-3; the D is unclear. The CDR3 sequence is 13 residues long. The germline V and J ends were trimmed by 2 bases and 4 bases, with 7 bases remaining between them. CDR1 and CDR2 from the germline V gene are MNHEY and SVGAGI. The CDR3 DNA reads as TGTGCCAGCAGTTACCCTCCCGCAGATACGCAGTATTTT. Residues: CASSYPPADTQYF.

This clone showed up just once. This chain joins TRBV10-3 and TRBJ2-7; 8 nucleotides match TRBD1. The CDR3 spans 15 residues. CDR1 is ENHRY, CDR2 SYGVKD, per germline. V shed 11 bases, J shed 5 bases, and the junction held 17 bases outside the gene matches. CDR3 coding DNA: TGTGCCCTTAAGTCGGACAGGGCGATCATTAACGAGCAGTACTTC. This encodes CALKSDRAIINEQYF.

As to this clone: Other DNA sequences from this sample encode an identical CDR3 as well. The genes are TRBV7-2 and TRBJ1-4; TRBD1 might be the D (5 bases). V was cut by 5 bases and J by 8 bases, with 18 bases left in between. The CDR3 has 15 residues. The germline gives CDR1 SGHTA, CDR2 FQGNSA. The CDR3 sequence is CASSAQGVGEEKLFF. CDR3 DNA: TGTGCCAGCAGCGCCCAAGGGGTGGGCGAAGAAAAACTGTTTTTT.

The genes are TRBV6-1 and TRBJ1-3, with D perhaps matching TRBD1 (5 bases). The germline gives CDR1 MNHNS, CDR2 SASEGT. The germline V and J ends were trimmed by 4 bases and 6 bases, with 16 bases remaining between them. The CDR3 is 15 amino acids. Written as DNA, the CDR3 is TGTGCCAGCAGTGCCGATTGGAGCAGGGCAAACACCATATATTTT. It specifies CASSADWSRANTIYF.

V and J are TRBV15 and TRBJ2-3; D is perhaps TRBD1 (6 bases). Germline lookup yields CDR1 LNHNV and CDR2 YYDKDF (reference sequence). The CDR3 sequence is 16 residues long. The V end lost 1 base, the J end lost 5 bases, and 16 bases lay between the germline ends. CDR3 bases: TGTGCCACCAGCAGAGTTGGGACACCCGTTCGAGATACGCAGTATTTT. It codes for CATSRVGTPVRDTQYF.

This clone was picked up one time. The chain employs TRBV19 and TRBJ1-1, with TRBD1 matching 10 bases. The CDR3 contains 13 residues. Trimming removed 8 bases from V and 6 bases from J; junction bases left unmatched: 6. Germline-derived CDR1 and CDR2 are LNHDA and SQIVND (reference sequence). The CDR3 DNA reads TGTGCCAGTTGGGGACAGGGGAGAGCTGAAGCTTTCTTT. Amino acid sequence: CASWGQGRAEAFF.